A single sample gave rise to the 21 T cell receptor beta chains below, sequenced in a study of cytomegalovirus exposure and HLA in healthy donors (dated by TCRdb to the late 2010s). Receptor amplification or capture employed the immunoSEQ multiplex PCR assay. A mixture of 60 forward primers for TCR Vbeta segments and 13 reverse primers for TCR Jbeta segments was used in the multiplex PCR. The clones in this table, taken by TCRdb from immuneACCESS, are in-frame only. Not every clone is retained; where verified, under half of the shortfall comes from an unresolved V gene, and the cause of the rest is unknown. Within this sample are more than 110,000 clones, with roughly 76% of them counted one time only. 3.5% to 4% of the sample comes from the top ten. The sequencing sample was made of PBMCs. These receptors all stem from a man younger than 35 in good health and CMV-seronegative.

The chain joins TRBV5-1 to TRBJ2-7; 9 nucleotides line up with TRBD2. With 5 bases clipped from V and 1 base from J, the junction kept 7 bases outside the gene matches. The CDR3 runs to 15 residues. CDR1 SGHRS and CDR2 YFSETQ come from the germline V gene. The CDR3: CASRPGTSISYEQYF. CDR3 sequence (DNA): TGCGCCAGCAGGCCCGGGACTAGCATTTCCTACGAGCAGTACTTC.

The CDR3 sequence: CASSKDRDGNGYTF. CDR3 nucleotides: TGTGCCAGCTCAAAGGACAGGGACGGAAATGGCTACACCTTC. The rearrangement uses TRBV18 and TRBJ1-2, with 8 bases aligning to TRBD1. Germline trimming cut 5 bases from V and 6 bases from J; bases unmatched to any gene: 8. The V gene's germline CDR1 is KGHSH and CDR2 LQKENI. This CDR3 comprises 14 residues.

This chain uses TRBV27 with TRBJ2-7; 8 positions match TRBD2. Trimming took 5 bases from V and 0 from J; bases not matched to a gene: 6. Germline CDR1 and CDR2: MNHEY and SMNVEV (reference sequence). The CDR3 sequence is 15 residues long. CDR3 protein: CASSVLAGLSYEQYF. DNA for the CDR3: TGTGCCAGCAGTGTTCTAGCGGGCCTCTCCTACGAGCAGTACTTC.

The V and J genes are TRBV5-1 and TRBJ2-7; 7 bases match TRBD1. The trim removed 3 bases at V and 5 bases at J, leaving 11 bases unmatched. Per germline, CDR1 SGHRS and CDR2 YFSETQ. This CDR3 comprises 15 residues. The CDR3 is CASSWVDRVHDEQYF. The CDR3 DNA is TGCGCCAGCAGCTGGGTCGACAGGGTTCACGACGAGCAGTACTTC. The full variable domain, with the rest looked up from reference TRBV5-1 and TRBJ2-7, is KAGVTQTPRYLIKTRGQQVTLSCSPISGHRSVSWYQQTPGQGLQFLFEYFSETQRNKGNFPGRFSGRQFSNSRSEMNVSTLELGDSALYLCASSWVDRVHDEQYFGPGTRLTVT.

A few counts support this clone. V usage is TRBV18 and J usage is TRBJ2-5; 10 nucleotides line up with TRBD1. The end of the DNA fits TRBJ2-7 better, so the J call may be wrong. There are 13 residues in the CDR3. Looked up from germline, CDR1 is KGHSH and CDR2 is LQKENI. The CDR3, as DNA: TGTGCCAGCTCACTCGGGACAGGGGACGAGCAGTACTTC. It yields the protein CASSLGTGDEQYF.

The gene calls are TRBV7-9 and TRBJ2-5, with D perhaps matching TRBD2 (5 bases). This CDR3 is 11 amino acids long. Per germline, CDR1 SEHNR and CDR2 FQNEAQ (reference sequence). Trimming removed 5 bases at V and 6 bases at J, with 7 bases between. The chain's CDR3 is CASSPGKTQYF. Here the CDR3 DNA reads TGTGCCAGCAGCCCCGGGAAGACCCAGTACTTC.

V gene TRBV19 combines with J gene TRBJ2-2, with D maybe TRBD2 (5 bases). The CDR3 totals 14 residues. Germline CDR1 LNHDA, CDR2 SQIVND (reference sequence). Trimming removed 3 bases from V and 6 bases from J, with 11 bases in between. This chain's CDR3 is CASSIRGFAGELFF. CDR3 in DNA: TGTGCCAGTAGTATTAGAGGGTTCGCCGGGGAGCTGTTTTTT.

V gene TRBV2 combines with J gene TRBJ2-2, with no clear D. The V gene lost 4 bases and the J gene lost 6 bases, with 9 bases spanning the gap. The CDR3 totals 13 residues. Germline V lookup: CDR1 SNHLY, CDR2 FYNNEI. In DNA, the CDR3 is TGTGCCAGCAGTGGGCGAGGTCCCGGGGAGCTGTTTTTT. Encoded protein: CASSGRGPGELFF.

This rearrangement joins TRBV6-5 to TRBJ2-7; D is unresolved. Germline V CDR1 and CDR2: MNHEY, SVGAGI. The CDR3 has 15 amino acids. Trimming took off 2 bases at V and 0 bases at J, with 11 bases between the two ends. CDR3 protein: CASSYKYRSSYEQYF. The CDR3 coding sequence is TGTGCCAGCAGTTACAAGTACAGAAGCTCCTACGAGCAGTACTTC.

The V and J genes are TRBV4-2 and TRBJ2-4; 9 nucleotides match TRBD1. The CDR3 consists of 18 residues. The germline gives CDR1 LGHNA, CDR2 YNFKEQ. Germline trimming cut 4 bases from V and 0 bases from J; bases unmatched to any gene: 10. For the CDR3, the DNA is TGTGCCAGCAGCCTAGCCGGGACAGGGTCGGTAGCCAAAAACATTCAGTACTTC. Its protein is CASSLAGTGSVAKNIQYF.

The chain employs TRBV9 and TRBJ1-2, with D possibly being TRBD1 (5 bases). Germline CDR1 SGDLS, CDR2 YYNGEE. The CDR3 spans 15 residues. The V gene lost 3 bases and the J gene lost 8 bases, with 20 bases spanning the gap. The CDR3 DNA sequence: TGTGCCAGCAGCGCCCAGGGTCCGCGAACCAGCGGCTACACCTTC. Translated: CASSAQGPRTSGYTF.

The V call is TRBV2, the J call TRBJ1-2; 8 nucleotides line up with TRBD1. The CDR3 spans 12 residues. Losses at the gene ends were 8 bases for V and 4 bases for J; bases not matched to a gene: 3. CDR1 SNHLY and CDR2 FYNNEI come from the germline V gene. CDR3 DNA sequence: TGTGCCAGCGGGGGGACAGGCTATGGCTACACCTTC. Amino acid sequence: CASGGTGYGYTF. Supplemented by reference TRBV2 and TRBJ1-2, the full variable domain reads EPEVTQTPSHQVTQMGQEVILRCVPISNHLYFYWYRQILGQKVEFLVSFYNNEISEKSEIFDDQFSVERPDGSNFTLKIRSTKLEDSAMYFCASGGTGYGYTFGSGTRLTVV.

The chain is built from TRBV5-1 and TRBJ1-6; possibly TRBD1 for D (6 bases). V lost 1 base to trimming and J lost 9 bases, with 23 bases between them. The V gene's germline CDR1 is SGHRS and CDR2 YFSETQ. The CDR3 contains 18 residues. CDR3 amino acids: CASSLTTTGAGIISPLHF. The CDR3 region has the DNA TGCGCCAGCAGCTTGACTACGACAGGCGCCGGTATAATTTCACCCCTCCACTTT.

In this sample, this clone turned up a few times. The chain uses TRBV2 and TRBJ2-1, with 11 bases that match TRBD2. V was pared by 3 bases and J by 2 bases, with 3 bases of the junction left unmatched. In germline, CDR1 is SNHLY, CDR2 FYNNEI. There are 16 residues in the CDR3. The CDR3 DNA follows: TGTGCCAGCAGTGAGGGGGGACTAGCGGCCTACAATGAGCAGTTCTTC. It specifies CASSEGGLAAYNEQFF.

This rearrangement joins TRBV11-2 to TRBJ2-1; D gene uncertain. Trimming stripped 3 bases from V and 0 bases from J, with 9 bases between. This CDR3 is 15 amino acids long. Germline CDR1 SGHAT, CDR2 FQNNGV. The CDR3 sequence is CASSFLRSSYNEQFF. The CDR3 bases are TGTGCCAGCAGCTTTCTTCGTTCCTCCTACAATGAGCAGTTCTTC.

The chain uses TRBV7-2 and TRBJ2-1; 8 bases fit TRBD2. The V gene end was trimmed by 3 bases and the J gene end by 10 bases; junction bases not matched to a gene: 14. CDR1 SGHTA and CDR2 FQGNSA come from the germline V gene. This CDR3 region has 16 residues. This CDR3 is CASSFRTSGGLYEQFF. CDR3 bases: TGTGCCAGCAGCTTTCGCACTAGCGGTGGTCTCTACGAGCAGTTCTTC.

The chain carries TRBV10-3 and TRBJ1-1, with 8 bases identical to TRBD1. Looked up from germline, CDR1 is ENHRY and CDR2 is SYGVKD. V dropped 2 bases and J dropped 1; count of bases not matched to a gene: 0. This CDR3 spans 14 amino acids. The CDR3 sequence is CAISETGGNTEAFF. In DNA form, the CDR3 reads TGTGCCATCAGTGAGACAGGGGGGAACACTGAAGCTTTCTTT.

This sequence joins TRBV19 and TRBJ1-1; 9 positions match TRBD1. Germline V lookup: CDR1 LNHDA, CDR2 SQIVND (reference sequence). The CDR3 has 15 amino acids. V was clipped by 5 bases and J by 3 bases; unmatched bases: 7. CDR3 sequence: CASSPGTGRDTEAFF. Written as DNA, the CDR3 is TGTGCCAGTAGTCCTGGGACAGGGAGAGACACTGAAGCTTTCTTT. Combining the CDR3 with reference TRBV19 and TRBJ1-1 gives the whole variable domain DGGITQSPKYLFRKEGQNVTLSCEQNLNHDAMYWYRQDPGQGLRLIYYSQIVNDFQKGDIAEGYSVSREKKESFPLTVTSAQKNPTAFYLCASSPGTGRDTEAFFGQGTRLTVV.

The DNA for the CDR3 is TGTGCCAGCAGCTTAGTGGGACTGACGGTGGGTGTGCAAGAGACCCAGTACTTC. It is translated as CASSLVGLTVGVQETQYF. The chain links TRBV7-8 to TRBJ2-5; possible D gene TRBD2, 6 bases. The CDR3 sequence is 18 residues long. In germline, CDR1 is SGHVS, CDR2 FQNEAQ. V lost 1 base, J lost 2 bases, and 20 bases lay in between.

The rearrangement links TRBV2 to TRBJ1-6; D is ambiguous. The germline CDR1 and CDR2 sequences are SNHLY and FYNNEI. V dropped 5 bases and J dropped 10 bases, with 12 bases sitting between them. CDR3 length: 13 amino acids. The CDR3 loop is CASSMAARSPLHF. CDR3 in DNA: TGTGCCAGCAGTATGGCGGCTAGATCACCCCTCCACTTT.

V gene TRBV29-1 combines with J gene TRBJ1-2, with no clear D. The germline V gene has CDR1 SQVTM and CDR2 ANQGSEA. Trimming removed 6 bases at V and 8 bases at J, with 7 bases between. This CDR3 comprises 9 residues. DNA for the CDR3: TGCAGCGTCGAGTACGGCTACACCTTC. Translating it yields CSVEYGYTF.